These T cell receptor beta chains were read from a single sample in a study of beta chain features in type 1 diabetes. Assay used: immunoSEQ multiplex PCR; TCRdb lists only in-frame clones, some missing. The sample holds fewer than 650,000 clones, roughly 15% seen once. Sequenced material: naive CD4+ T cells from blood. The source is a young man in good health. CDR3s include the opening cysteine and the closing phenylalanine or tryptophan. Fields, in order: J gene, clone size, D gene, V gene, CDR3 protein, CDR3 DNA. A D gene is named only where the DNA matches it firmly. Where a row states a size, it is once, few, many or the class of an expanded clone; other rows omit it.

>TRBJ2-7|few|TRBD2|TRBV9
CASSMSSGTDYEQYF
TGTGCCAGCAGCATGTCTAGCGGGACGGACTACGAGCAGTACTTC
>TRBJ1-1|few|TRBD1|TRBV5-1
CASSLGGTGGVRAEAFF
TGCGCCAGCAGCTTGGGCGGGACAGGGGGCGTCCGGGCTGAAGCTTTCTTT
>TRBJ1-3|few|.|TRBV9
CASSVDPLAVNTIYF
TGTGCCAGCAGCGTAGATCCCCTCGCGGTTAACACCATATATTTT
>TRBJ2-5|few|TRBD1|TRBV10-3
CAISEQGAETQYF
TGTGCCATCAGTGAGCAGGGGGCCGAGACCCAGTACTTC
>TRBJ1-1|few|.|TRBV4-1
CASSQVPRVRNTEAFF
TGCGCCAGCAGCCAAGTCCCCAGGGTTAGGAACACTGAAGCTTTCTTT
>TRBJ2-7|.|.|TRBV11-2
CASSLVLGTYEQYF
TGTGCCAGCAGCTTAGTACTAGGTACCTACGAGCAGTACTTC
>TRBJ1-1|few|.|TRBV18
CASSPTHGLTEAFF
TGTGCCAGCTCACCAACGCATGGCTTGACTGAAGCTTTCTTT
>TRBJ1-2|.|TRBD1|TRBV5-1
CASSRSRDRGGGYGYTF
TGCGCCAGCAGCCGGTCCCGGGACAGGGGAGGTGGCTATGGCTACACCTTC
>TRBJ2-5|few|.|TRBV6-1
CASRGSYTGETQYF
TGTGCCAGCAGGGGATCATATACAGGGGAGACCCAGTACTTC
>TRBJ2-5|.|TRBD1|TRBV9
CASSVGQQETQYF
TGTGCCAGCAGCGTGGGACAGCAAGAGACCCAGTACTTC
>TRBJ2-1|few|.|TRBV6-6
CATTVWGSNEQFF
TGTGCCACCACCGTTTGGGGGAGCAATGAGCAGTTCTTC
>TRBJ2-2|.|.|TRBV12-5
CASGLVIAGYTGELFF
TGTGCTAGTGGTTTGGTAATTGCAGGGTACACCGGGGAGCTGTTTTTT
>TRBJ1-5|few|TRBD1|TRBV19
CASSMRQGGQPQHF
TGTGCCAGTAGTATGAGACAGGGCGGTCAGCCCCAGCATTTT
>TRBJ2-5|.|.|TRBV7-7
CASSLNSMRGRETQYF
TGTGCTAGCAGCTTAAATAGTATGCGGGGAAGAGAGACCCAGTACTTC
>TRBJ2-2|.|.|TRBV7-3
CASSPDRPPGELFF
TGTGCCAGCAGCCCCGATCGGCCCCCCGGGGAGCTGTTTTTT
>TRBJ2-5|few|TRBD2|TRBV11-3
CASSYAGTSGAETQYF
TGTGCCAGCAGCTACGCCGGGACTAGCGGGGCGGAGACCCAGTACTTC
>TRBJ2-3|.|TRBD2|TRBV4-1
CASSQVPGLGTDTQYF
TGCGCCAGCAGCCAAGTACCGGGACTAGGCACAGATACGCAGTATTTT
>TRBJ1-1|.|.|TRBV29-1
CSVDRGRRDTEAFF
TGCAGCGTTGACCGGGGGCGGAGAGACACTGAAGCTTTCTTT
>TRBJ1-2|few|.|TRBV28
CASSEGGLNYGYTF
TGTGCCAGCAGTGAAGGGGGGTTAAACTATGGCTACACCTTC
>TRBJ2-7|.|TRBD2|TRBV28
CASSFLLGTSGTYEQYF
TGTGCCAGCAGTTTCCTTCTTGGGACTAGCGGGACCTACGAGCAGTACTTC
>TRBJ2-7|few|.|TRBV30
CAWSQGSGTILHEQYF
TGTGCCTGGAGTCAAGGGTCGGGGACCATCCTACACGAGCAGTACTTC
>TRBJ1-5|.|TRBD1|TRBV4-3
CASSQDGTGGQPQHF
TGCGCCAGCAGCCAAGATGGGACAGGAGGTCAGCCCCAGCATTTT
>TRBJ2-1|.|.|TRBV7-7
CASSQDVNSYNEQFF
TGTGCCAGCAGCCAGGACGTAAACTCCTACAATGAGCAGTTCTTC
>TRBJ2-3|few|.|TRBV4-3
CASSQENTQYF
TGCGCCAGCAGCCAAGAGAATACGCAGTATTTT
>TRBJ2-3|few|.|TRBV29-1
CSVAGPTDTQYF
TGCAGCGTTGCAGGACCCACAGATACGCAGTATTTT
>TRBJ1-1|few|.|TRBV18
CASSLVPSGTEAFF
TGTGCCAGCTCACTCGTACCTTCAGGCACTGAAGCTTTCTTT
>TRBJ1-5|few|TRBD1|TRBV7-2
CASSLGRQGWNQPQHF
TGTGCCAGCAGCTTAGGAAGACAGGGGTGGAATCAGCCCCAGCATTTT
>TRBJ1-2|.|TRBD1|TRBV4-3
CASQGTETGNVYTF
TGCGCCAGCCAGGGAACCGAGACAGGGAATGTCTACACCTTC
>TRBJ2-7|.|.|TRBV18
CASSPDGSYEQYF
TGTGCCAGCTCACCGGACGGATCCTACGAGCAGTACTTC
>TRBJ1-2|.|.|TRBV18
CASSPTANYGYTF
TGTGCCAGCTCACCTACGGCAAACTATGGCTACACCTTC
>TRBJ2-6|.|.|TRBV19
CASSVVRVWGANVLTF
TGTGCCAGTAGTGTCGTACGCGTATGGGGGGCCAACGTCCTGACTTTC
>TRBJ2-1|.|.|TRBV7-2
CASSFNRRLYNEQFF
TGTGCCAGCAGCTTTAACCGAAGGCTATACAATGAGCAGTTCTTC
>TRBJ2-3|.|.|TRBV15
CATSRDWGGTDTQYF
TGTGCCACCAGCAGAGATTGGGGAGGCACAGATACGCAGTATTTT
>TRBJ2-5|.|TRBD2|TRBV14
CASSDLGLAETQYF
TGTGCCAGCAGCGACCTGGGACTAGCGGAGACCCAGTACTTC
>TRBJ2-7|.|.|TRBV6-5
CASSYARPPYEQYF
TGTGCCAGCAGTTACGCCCGGCCCCCCTACGAGCAGTACTTC
>TRBJ2-7|few|TRBD2|TRBV4-1
CASSQVTSGRIYEQYF
TGCGCCAGCAGCCAAGTAACTAGCGGACGCATCTACGAGCAGTACTTC
>TRBJ1-1|.|.|TRBV28
CASTLNTEAFF
TGTGCCAGCACCTTGAACACTGAAGCTTTCTTT
>TRBJ1-2|few|.|TRBV20-1
CSARQGNGYTF
TGCAGTGCTCGCCAGGGTAATGGCTACACCTTC
>TRBJ1-5|.|TRBD1|TRBV7-9
CASSLGAGGRDQPQHF
TGTGCCAGCAGCTTAGGGGCAGGGGGCCGGGATCAGCCCCAGCATTTT
>TRBJ2-7|.|.|TRBV7-2
CASNYGGGSYEQYF
TGTGCCAGCAACTATGGGGGCGGTTCCTACGAGCAGTACTTC
>TRBJ1-2|.|TRBD1|TRBV7-2
CASSRDRGNNYGYTF
TGTGCCAGCAGCAGGGACAGGGGGAACAACTATGGCTACACCTTC
>TRBJ1-2|.|.|TRBV4-3
CASSQDLTGVGNGYTF
TGCGCCAGCAGCCAAGATTTAACCGGGGTCGGGAATGGCTACACCTTC